What follows are 25 T cell receptor beta chains derived from one specimen sequenced in a study of CD8 T cells in Susac syndrome. An input of about 0.45 to 1 ug of RNA was subjected to reverse transcription using random hexamers. From the immunoSEQ multiplex PCR reads, TCRdb called clonotypes with MiXCR, one entry per CDR3 protein. The data hold approximately 100,000 distinct CDR3 sequences, with around nine tenths observed a single time. Sequencing was done on a sample of CD4+ T cells from PBMCs. The receptors shown here come from a human donor in good health.

This sequence joins TRBV27 and TRBJ2-3; 11 bases align to TRBD2. After removal of 6 bases from V and 7 bases from J, the junction contained 12 bases not matched to a gene. The CDR3 spans 16 residues. The germline gives CDR1 MNHEY, CDR2 SMNVEV (reference sequence). Here the CDR3 DNA reads TGTGCCAGCAGCCAGACTAGCGGGGCTTTAGGAAATACGCAGTATTTT. Translation: CASSQTSGALGNTQYF.

This clonotype was seen a single time. V usage is TRBV7-2 and J usage is TRBJ1-1; D gene ambiguous. The CDR3 loop spans 15 amino acids. Germline V gene sequence: CDR1 SGHTA, CDR2 FQGNSA. Trimming removed 7 bases from V and 0 bases from J, with 15 bases in between. The CDR3 nucleotides are TGTGCCAGCATTTTTCCAGGTGCTATGAACACTGAAGCTTTCTTT. It encodes CASIFPGAMNTEAFF. Drawing the rest from reference TRBV7-2 and TRBJ1-1, the complete variable domain is GAGVSQSPSNKVTEKGKDVELRCDPISGHTALYWYRQSLGQGLEFLIYFQGNSAPDKSGLPSDRFSAERTGGSVSTLTIQRTQQEDSAVYLCASIFPGAMNTEAFFGQGTRLTVV.

This chain connects TRBV20-1 to TRBJ1-4; D is unresolved. Trimming removed 2 bases from V and 8 bases from J, with 9 bases in between. CDR3 length: 12 residues. Per germline, CDR1 DFQATT and CDR2 SNEGSKA (reference sequence). CDR3 sequence: CSARNFLEKLFF. DNA for the CDR3: TGCAGTGCTAGAAACTTTCTAGAAAAACTGTTTTTT.

The chain is built from TRBV2 and TRBJ2-1; 9 bases are shared with TRBD2. The germline gives CDR1 SNHLY, CDR2 FYNNEI. The CDR3 runs 15 residues. With 5 bases clipped from V and 2 bases from J, the junction kept 4 bases outside the gene matches. CDR3 amino acids: CASSLAGVAYNEQFF. The DNA of the CDR3 is TGTGCCAGCAGTTTAGCGGGAGTCGCCTACAATGAGCAGTTCTTC.

The rearrangement joins TRBV6-2 or TRBV6-3 to TRBJ1-5, with TRBD1 matching 12 bases. Germline assignment: CDR1 MNHEY and CDR2 SVGEGT. J lost 7 bases, V lost 6 bases, and 7 bases had no gene match. This CDR3 contains 15 residues. CDR3 nucleotide sequence: TGTGCCAGCAGGGCCGGGACAGGGGGCTGGCAGCCCCAGCATTTT. Translated: CASRAGTGGWQPQHF.

The chain carries TRBV7-3 and TRBJ2-2, with TRBD2 identical over 10 bases. CDR3 length: 17 residues. The germline V gene has CDR1 SGHTA and CDR2 FQGTGA. The V gene end was trimmed by 3 bases and the J gene end by 1 base; junction bases not matched to a gene: 5. The CDR3 bases are TGTGCCAGCAGCTTGGCGGTAGCGGGAGGGAACACCGGGGAGCTGTTTTTT. As protein: CASSLAVAGGNTGELFF.

The chain employs TRBV7-6 and TRBJ1-1, with unresolved D. The CDR3 loop spans 15 amino acids. V dropped 0 bases and J dropped 1 base, with 9 bases sitting between them. Germline V lookup: CDR1 SGHVS, CDR2 FNYEAQ. The CDR3 coding sequence is TGTGCCAGCAGCTTAGCGCCATCAGGGAACACTGAAGCTTTCTTT. Residues: CASSLAPSGNTEAFF.

This chain uses TRBV7-2 with TRBJ2-1, with no clear D. V lost 1 base and J 1 base, leaving 8 bases between the germline ends. Germline assignment: CDR1 SGHTA and CDR2 FQGNSA. The CDR3 consists of 15 residues. CDR3 nucleotide sequence: TGTGCCAGCAGCTTAGACACGCTTTCCTACAATGAGCAGTTCTTC. Amino acid sequence: CASSLDTLSYNEQFF.

The CDR3 sequence: CASSQGHVNNEQFF. In nucleotides, the CDR3 is TGTGCCAGCAGCCAGGGTCATGTCAACAATGAGCAGTTCTTC. The rearrangement uses TRBV12-3 or TRBV12-4 and TRBJ2-1, with a tentative D call TRBD1 (5 bases). Trimming stripped 6 bases from V and 5 bases from J, with 14 bases between. This CDR3 has 14 residues.

The rearrangement links TRBV7-2 to TRBJ1-5; the match to TRBD1 covers 9 bases. The CDR3 is 15 amino acids. Trimming removed 7 bases from V and 2 bases from J; junction bases left unmatched: 6. Looked up from germline, CDR1 is SGHTA and CDR2 is FQGNSA. CDR3 nucleotides: TGTGCCAGCACCCCGAGGACAGGGGGCAATCAGCCCCAGCATTTT. The encoded protein is CASTPRTGGNQPQHF.

The chain joins TRBV14 to TRBJ2-1, with 8 nucleotides matching TRBD2. Trimming at V came to 0 bases and at J to 0 bases, leaving 4 bases not matched to a gene. Per germline, CDR1 SGHDN and CDR2 FVKESK. The CDR3 is 17 residues long. The CDR3 loop is CASSQDPSGFSYNEQFF. CDR3 coding DNA: TGTGCCAGCAGCCAAGATCCTAGCGGGTTCTCCTACAATGAGCAGTTCTTC.

This clonotype was observed once. V usage is TRBV25-1 and J usage is TRBJ1-6; weak D call: TRBD1 (5 bases). CDR1 and CDR2 from the germline V gene are MGHDK and SYGVNS. V lost 8 bases, J lost 6 bases, and 14 bases lay in between. The CDR3 runs to 14 residues. CDR3 DNA: TGTGCCAGCCAGGAGGGACGAGCTAATTCACCCCTCCACTTT. It yields the protein CASQEGRANSPLHF.

The chain recombines TRBV7-9 with TRBJ2-3; 9 bases are shared with TRBD1. The CDR3 contains 17 residues. Germline V lookup: CDR1 SEHNR, CDR2 FQNEAQ (reference sequence). J was trimmed by 6 bases and V by 1 base; bases with no gene match: 11. The DNA for the CDR3 is TGTGCCAGCAGCTTAGAACGAACCGGACAGGGGATGGATACGCAGTATTTT. It yields the protein CASSLERTGQGMDTQYF. Looking up the rest from reference TRBV7-9 and TRBJ2-3 gives the full variable domain: DTGVSQNPRHKITKRGQNVTFRCDPISEHNRLYWYRQTLGQGPEFLTYFQNEAQLEKSRLLSDRFSAERPKGSFSTLEIQRTEQGDSAMYLCASSLERTGQGMDTQYFGPGTRLTVL.

V usage is TRBV29-1 and J usage is TRBJ2-6; 9 bases agree with TRBD1. CDR1 is SQVTM, CDR2 ANQGSEA, per germline. The CDR3 consists of 14 residues. Trimming cost V 7 bases and J 3 bases; bases outside gene matches: 4. CDR3 sequence: CSARTGDGANVLTF. The DNA of the CDR3 is TGCAGCGCCCGGACAGGGGATGGGGCCAACGTCCTGACTTTC.

This clonotype has only one observation. The chain carries TRBV20-1 and TRBJ2-4; a weak D match, TRBD2 (5 bases). Trimming stripped 6 bases from V and 6 bases from J, with 18 bases between. CDR3 length equals 14 residues. The germline gives CDR1 DFQATT, CDR2 SNEGSKA (reference sequence). The CDR3 here is CSADTSGRGNIQYF. CDR3 sequence (DNA): TGCAGTGCCGACACCTCAGGACGGGGAAACATTCAGTACTTC.

This chain links TRBV3-1 with TRBJ2-5; TRBD1 or TRBD2 may be the D gene (6 bases each). This CDR3 is 13 amino acids long. CDR1 and CDR2 from the germline V gene are LGHDT and YNNKEL (reference sequence). The V gene lost 3 bases and the J gene lost 5 bases, with 10 bases spanning the gap. The CDR3: CASSQVGGETQYF. Here the CDR3 DNA reads TGTGCCAGCAGCCAGGTCGGGGGCGAGACCCAGTACTTC.

J is TRBJ2-5 and V is TRBV3-1; D is perhaps TRBD1 (6 bases). The V gene lost 1 base and the J gene lost 4 bases, with 10 bases spanning the gap. The CDR3 is 14 residues long. The germline V gene encodes CDR1 LGHDT and CDR2 YNNKEL (reference sequence). CDR3 residues: CASSQVRTVETQYF. The CDR3 DNA reads TGTGCCAGCAGCCAAGTTAGGACAGTAGAGACCCAGTACTTC.

J is TRBJ2-1 and V is TRBV5-1; 8 bases fit TRBD2. Trimming took 10 bases from V and 8 from J; bases not matched to a gene: 11. Germline-derived CDR1 and CDR2 are SGHRS and YFSETQ. This CDR3 comprises 13 residues. The CDR3 region has the DNA TGCGCCGAGCGGGAGACGGGTCGCGATGAGCAGTTCTTC. This sequence encodes CAERETGRDEQFF.

This clonotype showed up just a few times. The rearrangement links TRBV6-5 to TRBJ1-2; D gene ambiguous. The length of the CDR3 is 12 residues. CDR1 and CDR2 from the germline V gene are MNHEY and SVGAGI. V was trimmed by 5 bases and J by 5 bases, leaving 9 bases between them. This CDR3 reads CASSLDGYGYTF. The CDR3 DNA follows: TGTGCCAGCAGTCTCGACGGGTATGGCTACACCTTC.

V gene TRBV27 combines with J gene TRBJ2-1; 8 nucleotides agree with TRBD2. Germline V gene lookup returns CDR1 MNHEY and CDR2 SMNVEV (reference sequence). J was trimmed by 8 bases and V by 6 bases; bases with no gene match: 9. This CDR3 has 14 amino acids. The CDR3 is CASRNTGGPDEQFF. The CDR3 DNA is TGTGCCAGCAGAAACACGGGAGGGCCCGATGAGCAGTTCTTC.

The CDR3 sequence: CAISELQGVGEQYF. The CDR3 nucleotides are TGTGCCATCAGTGAGTTGCAGGGAGTGGGTGAGCAGTACTTC. This rearrangement joins TRBV10-3 to TRBJ2-7, with D perhaps being TRBD1 or TRBD2 (5 bases each). V lost 1 base and J lost 7, with 14 bases in between. Germline values: CDR1 ENHRY, CDR2 SYGVKD. The CDR3 sequence is 14 residues long.

The chain uses TRBV27 and TRBJ2-5; 11 positions match TRBD2. V trimming: 3 bases; J trimming: 4 bases; junction bases outside the gene matches: 4. Germline loops: CDR1 MNHEY, CDR2 SMNVEV (reference sequence). This CDR3 is 15 amino acids long. CDR3 residues: CASSFLAGGPETQYF. The DNA for the CDR3 is TGTGCCAGCAGTTTCTTAGCGGGGGGGCCAGAGACCCAGTACTTC.

In this sample, this clonotype turned up once. The chain is built from TRBV11-2 and TRBJ2-3; the D is unclear. V lost 4 bases, J lost 6 bases, and 14 bases lay in between. Germline V gives CDR1 SGHAT, CDR2 FQNNGV. This CDR3 comprises 14 residues. The CDR3 nucleotides read TGTGCCAGCAGCTGGGGTGTGGGGTCGGATACGCAGTATTTT. This translates into CASSWGVGSDTQYF.

The V call is TRBV6-2 or TRBV6-3, the J call TRBJ2-2; D remains ambiguous. The CDR3 extends over 14 amino acids. CDR1 and CDR2 from the germline V gene are MNHEY and SVGEGT. The V gene lost 7 bases and the J gene lost 4 bases, with 13 bases spanning the gap. The CDR3 nucleotides are TGTGCCAGCACCCAAGCGCCGGGCACCGGGGAGCTGTTTTTT. It codes for CASTQAPGTGELFF.

The V call is TRBV14, the J call TRBJ2-1, with TRBD2 matching over 8 bases. Trimming removed 8 bases from V and 4 bases from J; junction bases left unmatched: 13. This CDR3 comprises 16 residues. The germline V gene has CDR1 SGHDN and CDR2 FVKESK. DNA for the CDR3: TGTGCCAGCCGGGCCGCTGCGGGGGGCCTTTACAATGAGCAGTTCTTC. Its protein product is CASRAAAGGLYNEQFF.